This TCR beta chain was documented in a study of blood T cells in healthy people across ages. Across the whole study: The capture of about one barcoded beta molecule per two T cells was achieved by template switching.

Concerning this clonotype: Its specificity is unknown.

Overall study results and limits: Significant beta diversity loss was already apparent by age around 36, declining roughly linearly.

Germline assignment: CDR1 MDHEN and CDR2 SYDVKM. The CDR3 length is 15 residues. Using a J-beta primer mix together with a sample-barcoded 5' primer, a second PCR was run for roughly 7 to 11 cycles. TCRdb reanalysed the 5' RACE reads using MiXCR and keeps one entry per CDR3 protein. Among roughly 2 million distinct CDR3 sequences, around half were seen once, and the ten largest hold 2% to 2.5%. J is TRBJ2-5 and V is TRBV28, with TRBD1 matching over 7 bases. Gene TRBJ2-7 matches the end of the DNA better, so the J call may be wrong. The sequence derives from a woman between 40 and 55 years old in good health. The sequencing sample was made of blood. In DNA form, the CDR3 reads TGTGCCAGCAGCCAACGACAGGGTCACACCTACGAGCAGTACTTC. This sequence encodes CASSQRQGHTYEQYF.